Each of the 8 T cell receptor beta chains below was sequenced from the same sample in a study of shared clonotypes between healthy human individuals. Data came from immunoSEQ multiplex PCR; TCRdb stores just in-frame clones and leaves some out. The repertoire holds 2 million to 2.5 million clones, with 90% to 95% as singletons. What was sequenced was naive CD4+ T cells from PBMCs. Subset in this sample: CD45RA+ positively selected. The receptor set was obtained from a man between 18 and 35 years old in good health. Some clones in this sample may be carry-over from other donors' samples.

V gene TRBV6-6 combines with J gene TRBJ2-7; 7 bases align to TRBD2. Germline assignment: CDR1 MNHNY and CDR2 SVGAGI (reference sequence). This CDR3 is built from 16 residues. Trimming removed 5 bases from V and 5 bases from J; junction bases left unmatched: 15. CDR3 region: CASSTPVSGPGNEQYF. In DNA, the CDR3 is TGTGCCAGCAGTACCCCCGTTAGCGGGCCTGGGAACGAGCAGTACTTC.

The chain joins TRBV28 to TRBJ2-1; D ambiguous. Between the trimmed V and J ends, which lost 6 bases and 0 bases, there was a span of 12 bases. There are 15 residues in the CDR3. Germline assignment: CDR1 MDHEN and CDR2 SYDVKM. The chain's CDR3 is CASSRFSSSYNEQFF. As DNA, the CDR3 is TGTGCCAGCAGCCGTTTCTCGAGCTCCTACAATGAGCAGTTCTTC.

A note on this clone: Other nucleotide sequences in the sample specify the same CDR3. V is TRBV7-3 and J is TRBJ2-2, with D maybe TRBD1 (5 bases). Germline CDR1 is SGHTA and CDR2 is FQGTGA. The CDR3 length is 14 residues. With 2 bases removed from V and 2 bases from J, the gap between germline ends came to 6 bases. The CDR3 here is CASSLQGNTGELFF. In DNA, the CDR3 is TGTGCCAGCAGCTTACAGGGCAACACCGGGGAGCTGTTTTTT.

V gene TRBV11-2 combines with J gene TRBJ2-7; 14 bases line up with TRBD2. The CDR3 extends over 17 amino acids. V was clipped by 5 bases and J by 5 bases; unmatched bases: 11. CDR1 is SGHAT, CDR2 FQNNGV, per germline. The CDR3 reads CASSPGLAGANPHEQYF. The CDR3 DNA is TGTGCCAGCAGCCCGGGACTAGCGGGAGCCAATCCCCACGAGCAGTACTTC.

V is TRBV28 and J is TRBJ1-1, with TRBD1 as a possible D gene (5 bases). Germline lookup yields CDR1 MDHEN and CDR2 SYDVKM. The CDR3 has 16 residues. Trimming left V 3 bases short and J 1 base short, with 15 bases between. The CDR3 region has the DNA TGTGCCAGCAGTTTCGCGGCAGGGACTAGGAACACTGAAGCTTTCTTT. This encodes CASSFAAGTRNTEAFF.

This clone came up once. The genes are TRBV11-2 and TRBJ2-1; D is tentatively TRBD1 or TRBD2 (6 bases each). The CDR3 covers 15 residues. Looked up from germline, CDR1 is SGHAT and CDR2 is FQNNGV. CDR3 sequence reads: CGGAAVRSSYNEQFF. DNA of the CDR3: TGTGGGGGGGCAGCGGTCAGGAGCTCCTACAATGAGCAGTTCTTC.

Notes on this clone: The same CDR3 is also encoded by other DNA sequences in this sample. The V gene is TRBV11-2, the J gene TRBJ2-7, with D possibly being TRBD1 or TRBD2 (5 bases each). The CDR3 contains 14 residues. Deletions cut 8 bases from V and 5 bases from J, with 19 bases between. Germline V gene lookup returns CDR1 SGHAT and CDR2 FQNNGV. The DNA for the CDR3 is TGTGCCAGCTCCCCGGGGCAGGGCCGGCACGAGCAGTACTTC. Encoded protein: CASSPGQGRHEQYF.

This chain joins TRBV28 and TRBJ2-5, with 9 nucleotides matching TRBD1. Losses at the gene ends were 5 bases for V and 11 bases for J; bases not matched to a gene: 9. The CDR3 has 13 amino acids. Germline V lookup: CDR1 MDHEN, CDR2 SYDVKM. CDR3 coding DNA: TGTGCCAGCAGTCCGGGACAGGGAGGTGAGCAGTACTTC. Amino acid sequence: CASSPGQGGEQYF.